The entry below gives a single T cell receptor (beta chain) sequence along with its context. Antigen: not known. One end of the junction varies from germline; a read error may be responsible. The entry originates in a study of T cells in tumors after PD-1 blockade. Study-level points and caveats: About 41% of tumor TCR clonotypes were also found in blood.

TCRdb's copy holds only in-frame clones and misses some; the assay was immunoSEQ multiplex PCR. The sample carries 54,000 or so clones, roughly 75% recorded once. The CDR3 contains 13 residues. From germline, CDR1 is MNHEY and CDR2 SVGAGI. The sample consisted of PBMCs, taken before anti-PD-1 treatment. The chain carries TRBV6-5 and TRBJ2-2; D tentatively reads TRBD1 or TRBD2 (6 bases each). The clonotype originates from a human donor with basal cell carcinoma. The CDR3 sequence: CASSQTGPGGLFF. The DNA for the CDR3 is TGTGCCAGCAGCCAGACAGGTCCCGGGGGGCTGTTTTTT.